The source of this TCR beta chain is a study of Ad26.COV2.S vaccination and SARS-CoV-2 variants (dated by TCRdb to about 2021). Background on the whole study: Vaccine-arm donors were drawn from COV1001, a multicentre, randomized, double-blind, placebo-controlled phase I-IIa trial of Ad26.COV2.S in healthy adults. The TCR-sequenced set comprised approximately 32 samples: around 20 Ad26.COV2.S vaccine recipients, 5 placebo recipients and 8 SARS-CoV-2 convalescent individuals. Ad26.COV2.S was given intramuscularly at 5x10^10 or 1x10^11 viral particles, as a single shot or as two shots 56 days apart. TCRbeta repertoire sequencing was used to assess the specificity and breadth of SARS-CoV-2-reactive T cell receptors after Ad26.COV2.S vaccination. Throughout the experiments and outcome assessment, investigators stayed blinded to trial group allocation. Trial participants were randomized into five groups of five: low-dose or high-dose Ad26.COV2.S given once or twice, or placebo on both occasions. General findings and caveats noted by the study authors: Higher spike-specific TCR breadth was observed in Ad26.COV2.S recipients than in placebo recipients (P = 0.0014). The study was not powered for comparison of responses between vaccine doses or regimens. Vaccine and placebo recipients had comparable non-spike TCR breadth, which fits with the vaccine containing only spike. The authors noted that the TCR breadth and depth analyses may have underestimated total T cell responses. After vaccination, substantial breadth of spike-specific CD8+ and CD4+ T cell responses was reported.

The label giving this sample's treatment or condition can be read as: over 15 received Ad26.COV2.S at low or high dose, single or two shots; 5 received placebo; per-sample allocation not given. For vaccine and placebo recipients, the sequenced repertoires came from samples collected on day 63 after the first injection. Cohort 1b enrolled 20 to 30 adults aged 18-55 years at a single site in Boston, USA, between 29 July and 7 August 2020. Ad26.COV2.S was a replication-incompetent adenovirus type 26 vector that expressed a prefusion-stabilized SARS-CoV-2 spike protein derived from the original Wuhan strain. The immunoSEQ Assay was used to sequence TCRbeta CDR3 regions. After extraction, genomic DNA underwent amplification by bias-controlled multiplex PCR, followed by high-throughput sequencing. Per the authors' processing: To quantify the absolute abundance of each unique TCRbeta CDR3 region, sequences were collapsed and filtered. Usable DNA was measured by amplifying reference genes present in all nucleated cells, and TCRbeta template counts were normalized to that usable DNA to estimate T cell fraction. Repertoire TCRs were annotated as SARS-CoV-2-specific by exact matching of V gene, CDR3 amino acid sequence and J gene to a known reactive TCR set. The reference SARS-CoV-2 TCR set was obtained from MIRA and was filtered for enrichment in COVID-19-positive ImmuneCODE repertoires, whereby public or cross-reactive TCRs were removed. Using the MIRA antigens, annotated TCRs were further analysed by specific ORF or by position within an ORF. Breadth was defined as annotated unique rearrangements over total unique productive rearrangements; depth was the summed frequency of those rearrangements. Group comparisons of TCR breadth used two-sided Wilcoxon rank-sum tests. TCRdb stores this immuneACCESS table with in-frame sequences only. Part of the clones is absent; in the studies checked, under half of the shortfall reflects unresolved V genes, and no reason is known for the rest. That table supplies the V and J calls and clone size; D and trimming were determined from the DNA. The sample table contains fewer than 900,000 clones; only one count was recorded for around 92% of them. Of the sample, roughly 1.5% is held by the ten largest clones.

Based on the germline V gene, the CDR1 and CDR2 sequences are SGHAT and FQNNGV. The CDR3 spans 14 residues, from the cysteine through the phenylalanine. The kept DNA is CDR3 alone, 42 bases in frame from the first base. V is reduced by 3 bases and J by 8 bases, leaving a spacing of 13 bases between them. For this clone: It has no known antigen specificity. Base qualities were left out, and no much larger clone turns up one base away.

Sequencing used peripheral blood, obtained in a trial of Ad26.COV2.S vaccine versus placebo. The receptor chain draws on TRBV11-2 and TRBJ1-4; the D gene remains uncertain. This sequence originates from a person between 18 and 65 years old who received the Ad26.COV2.S COVID-19 vaccine or a placebo. CDR3 region: CASSLSGDGEKLFF. The sequenced DNA is TGTGCCAGCAGCTTGTCTGGGGATGGCGAAAAACTGTTTTTT.